These T cell receptor beta chains were read from a single sample in a study of cytomegalovirus exposure and HLA in healthy donors. Measured with immunoSEQ multiplex PCR; TCRdb has only the in-frame clones, and not every one. The sample yields around 99,000 clones, 74% seen once. The source material was PBMCs. The source of these receptors is a woman aged 40 to 49 in good health and CMV-seropositive. CDR3s include the opening cysteine and the closing phenylalanine or tryptophan. Fields, in order: D gene, clone size, J gene, V gene, CDR3 protein, CDR3 DNA. D genes are given only for firm matches. Some rows have no size entry. The others give once, few or many, or a class for an expanded clone.

TRBD2	few	TRBJ2-1	TRBV5-6	CASSLAGTSGGEQFF	TGTGCCAGCAGCTTAGCCGGGACTAGCGGTGGTGAGCAGTTCTTC
TRBD1	.	TRBJ2-3	TRBV6-4	CASSPRTGDTDTQYF	TGTGCCAGCAGCCCCCGAACAGGGGACACAGATACGCAGTATTTT
.	.	TRBJ2-5	TRBV7-6	CASSLYETQYF	TGTGCCAGCAGCTTATATGAGACCCAGTACTTC
TRBD1	.	TRBJ1-5	TRBV27	CASSPGQGRGNQPQHF	TGTGCCAGCAGTCCCGGACAGGGAAGAGGCAATCAGCCCCAGCATTTT
.	.	TRBJ1-1	TRBV4-3	CASSQDTGGRNTEAFF	TGCGCCAGCAGCCAAGATACGGGGGGCCGGAACACTGAAGCTTTCTTT
.	few	TRBJ1-1	TRBV5-1	CASKQTTEAFF	TGCGCCAGCAAACAGACAACTGAAGCTTTCTTT
TRBD1	.	TRBJ1-5	TRBV18	CASPPGTGQNQPQHF	TGTGCCAGCCCCCCGGGGACAGGGCAAAATCAGCCCCAGCATTTT
TRBD1	.	TRBJ1-2	TRBV30	CAWRPGQQISYGYTF	TGTGCCTGGAGACCGGGACAGCAGATCTCCTATGGCTACACCTTC
.	.	TRBJ1-6	TRBV19	CASSSARANSPLHF	TGTGCCAGTAGTTCCGCCAGGGCTAATTCACCCCTCCACTTT
.	.	TRBJ2-5	TRBV19	CASRTGRETQYF	TGTGCCAGTAGAACAGGGCGGGAGACCCAGTACTTC